Described below is a single TCR beta chain sequence and its context. Its antigen is unidentified. The PCR was carried out with 60 Vbeta primers and 13 Jbeta primers. The authors' processing: Unique TCR beta chains numbered roughly 83 million in a later analysis, with around 12 million shared. Repertoires were generated with immunoSEQ multiplex PCR, while TCRdb's copy carries only in-frame clones and drops some. V, J and clone size were drawn from that table, and D and trimming were deduced from the DNA. The sample consists of approximately 110,000 clones, around 74% of them appearing once. Deletions cut 7 bases from V and 2 bases from J, with 11 bases between. In germline, CDR1 is MNHNS, CDR2 SASEGT. This CDR3 is built from 14 residues. The data are from a study of cytomegalovirus exposure and HLA in healthy donors. General observations from the study: Accurate prediction of most subjects' HLA-A and HLA-B alleles from TCR beta sequences was reported. At a 0.05 false discovery rate, a later analysis found about 17,000 TCR beta sequences to be associated with HLA alleles. Associated with cytomegalovirus, according to the listing, were some 150 TCR beta chains.

The chain joins TRBV6-1 to TRBJ1-4, with D tentatively TRBD1 (5 bases). The receptor comes from a woman aged 35 to 49 in good health and CMV-seropositive. Sample: PBMCs. The CDR3 loop reads CASTETVTNEKLFF. The CDR3 DNA reads TGTGCCAGCACAGAGACAGTTACTAATGAAAAACTGTTTTTT.